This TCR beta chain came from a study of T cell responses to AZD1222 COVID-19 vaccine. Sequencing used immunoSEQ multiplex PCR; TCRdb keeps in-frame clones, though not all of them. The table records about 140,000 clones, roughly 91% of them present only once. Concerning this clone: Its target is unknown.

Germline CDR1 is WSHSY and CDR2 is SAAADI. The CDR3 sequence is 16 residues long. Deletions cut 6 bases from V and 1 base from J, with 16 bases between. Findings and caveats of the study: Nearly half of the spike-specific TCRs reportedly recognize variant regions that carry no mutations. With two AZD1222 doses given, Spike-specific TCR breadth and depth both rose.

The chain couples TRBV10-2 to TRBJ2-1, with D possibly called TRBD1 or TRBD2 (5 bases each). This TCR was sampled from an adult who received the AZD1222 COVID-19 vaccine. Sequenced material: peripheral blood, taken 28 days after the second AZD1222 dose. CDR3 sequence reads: CASRLRELRSYNEQFF. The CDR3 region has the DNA TGCGCCAGCAGACTCAGGGAGTTACGATCCTACAATGAGCAGTTCTTC.